The next 20 T cell receptor beta chains were all read from a single sample in a study of T cells in Graves' hyperthyroidism and ophthalmopathy. The investigators amplified TCR beta CDR3 regions from RNA transcripts. Primed by the HTBI set, a first-round RT-PCR was run on the TCR CDR3. Via MiXCR, TCRdb re-called the multiplex PCR reads, giving one row per CDR3 protein. This sample carries hundreds of thousands of distinct CDR3 sequences, approximately 15% of them seen once, and the ten largest clones take under 15%. Sequencing used blood. The receptors were gathered from a man aged 18 to 29 with Graves' ophthalmopathy.

CDR3 sequence: CASCKTGTSGSMMNEQYF. DNA for the CDR3: TGTGCCAGCTGCAAGACCGGGACTAGCGGGAGTATGATGAACGAGCAGTACTTC. V is TRBV2 and J is TRBJ2-7; the match to TRBD2 covers 14 bases. After removal of 8 bases from V and 5 bases from J, the junction contained 17 bases not matched to a gene. Germline assignment: CDR1 SNHLY and CDR2 FYNNEI. CDR3 length: 18 residues.

In this sample, this clonotype turned up many times. The chain is built from TRBV5-1 and TRBJ2-1; D gene ambiguous. This CDR3 contains 15 residues. The germline gives CDR1 SGHRS, CDR2 YFSETQ. Trimming took off 8 bases at V and 5 bases at J, with 20 bases between the two ends. DNA for the CDR3: TGCGCCAGTAGCCCCTCCGGAAGCCCCCACAATGAGCAGTTCTTC. Protein sequence: CASSPSGSPHNEQFF.

The sample holds a few counts of this clonotype. The gene calls are TRBV4-1 and TRBJ1-2; D gene unclear. V lost 0 bases, J lost 4 bases, and 15 bases lay in between. Germline V gives CDR1 MGHRA, CDR2 YSYEKL. The CDR3 totals 16 residues. CDR3 sequence (DNA): TGCGCCAGCAGCCAAGAAGCAGGTGGGTCCCTCTATGGCTACACCTTC. Amino acid sequence: CASSQEAGGSLYGYTF.

This clonotype was counted many times. CDR3 in amino acids: CASSWEVITGELFF. The CDR3 DNA is TGTGCCAGCAGTTGGGAAGTCATAACCGGGGAGCTGTTTTTT. This sequence joins TRBV6-1 and TRBJ2-2; D is ambiguous. The CDR3 is 14 amino acids. Germline CDR1 MNHNS, CDR2 SASEGT. Trimming left V 5 bases short and J 5 bases short, with 12 bases between.

This clonotype was seen repeatedly, ten times or more. V and J are TRBV11-3 and TRBJ1-1, with D hard to call. The CDR3 has 12 residues. Trimming left V 7 bases short and J 0 bases short, with 6 bases between. Germline V CDR1 and CDR2: SGHNT, YENEEA. CDR3 sequence reads: CASTTVNTEAFF. Written as DNA, the CDR3 is TGTGCCAGCACGACGGTGAACACTGAAGCTTTCTTT. The variable domain in full, with the rest retrieved from reference TRBV11-3 and TRBJ1-1, is EAGVVQSPRYKIIEKKQPVAFWCNPISGHNTLYWYLQNLGQGPELLIRYENEEAVDDSQLPKDRFSAERLKGVDSTLKIQPAELGDSAVYLCASTTVNTEAFFGQGTRLTVV.

There are many counts of this clonotype. This rearrangement joins TRBV7-9 to TRBJ1-2; TRBD1 agrees at 8 bases. Looked up from germline, CDR1 is SEHNR and CDR2 is FQNEAQ (reference sequence). The CDR3 contains 16 residues. V was pared by 1 base and J by 2 bases, with 6 bases of the junction left unmatched. CDR3 nucleotides: TGTGCCAGCAGCTTAGTCGCCGGACAGGGAAACTATGGCTACACCTTC. It is translated as CASSLVAGQGNYGYTF.

The chain carries TRBV30 and TRBJ1-2; D is perhaps TRBD1 (6 bases). V lost 4 bases and J lost 5, with 17 bases in between. Per germline, CDR1 GTSNPN and CDR2 SVGIG (reference sequence). The CDR3 runs to 14 residues. The chain's CDR3 is CAWIRAGDNYGYTF. In DNA form, the CDR3 reads TGTGCCTGGATCAGGGCAGGGGATAATTATGGCTACACCTTC.

Ten or more counts support this clonotype. The rearrangement joins TRBV3-1 to TRBJ1-2, with 8 bases lining up with TRBD1. J gave up 4 bases and V 0 bases, and 4 bases lay outside the gene matches. Per the germline V gene, CDR1 is LGHDT and CDR2 is YNNKEL (reference sequence). This CDR3 contains 15 residues. CDR3 DNA sequence: TGTGCCAGCAGCCAAGATTTTACAGGGGGCTATGGCTACACCTTC. Residues: CASSQDFTGGYGYTF. The full variable domain, its missing parts supplied by reference TRBV3-1 and TRBJ1-2, is DTAVSQTPKYLVTQMGNDKSIKCEQNLGHDTMYWYKQDSKKFLKIMFSYNNKELIINETVPNRFSPKSPDKAHLNLHINSLELGDSAVYFCASSQDFTGGYGYTFGSGTRLTVV.

This chain joins TRBV9 and TRBJ2-3; D call uncertain. This CDR3 is built from 14 residues. The V gene's germline CDR1 is SGDLS and CDR2 YYNGEE. The V and J ends lost 0 bases and 2 bases respectively, with 7 bases between them. The CDR3 sequence is CASSVALLTDTQYF. The CDR3 bases are TGTGCCAGCAGCGTAGCTCTACTCACAGATACGCAGTATTTT.

The chain uses TRBV6-1 and TRBJ1-5; tentative D call: TRBD1 (5 bases). Germline CDR1 is MNHNS and CDR2 is SASEGT. The length of the CDR3 is 14 residues. The V gene lost 8 bases and the J gene lost 2 bases, with 13 bases spanning the gap. As DNA, the CDR3 is TGTGCCAGCTCAGAGGGGACGGGCAATCAGCCCCAGCATTTT. Protein: CASSEGTGNQPQHF.

This clonotype appeared many times. This chain links TRBV5-5 with TRBJ1-4, with TRBD1 identical over 10 bases. V lost 0 bases, J lost 0 bases, and 5 bases stayed unmatched. Germline CDR1 SGHKS, CDR2 YYEKEE (reference sequence). There are 18 residues in the CDR3. The CDR3 DNA reads as TGTGCCAGCAGCTTGGCCCGGGACAGGGGACCAACTAATGAAAAACTGTTTTTT. It yields the protein CASSLARDRGPTNEKLFF.

This clonotype showed up many times. The rearrangement joins TRBV2 to TRBJ2-7; no clear D gene. Germline loops: CDR1 SNHLY, CDR2 FYNNEI. V dropped 0 bases and J dropped 6 bases, with 3 bases sitting between them. This CDR3 contains 11 residues. CDR3 bases: TGTGCCAGCAGTGAAGCGGCCGAGCAGTACTTC. This codes for CASSEAAEQYF.

The table lists this clonotype with many counts. This chain links TRBV6-1 with TRBJ1-5; 11 bases are shared with TRBD1. V was pared by 5 bases and J by 7 bases, with 7 bases of the junction left unmatched. CDR1 is MNHNS and CDR2 is SASEGT in the germline V gene. The length of the CDR3 is 15 residues. Here the CDR3 reads CASSTGTGGLQPQHF. The CDR3 nucleotides are TGTGCCAGCAGTACCGGGACAGGGGGTTTACAGCCCCAGCATTTT.

This clonotype was seen many times. CDR3 coding DNA: TGTGCCAGCAGCTTAGGAGCAGGGGGCTCTGGGGCCAACGTCCTGACTTTC. Its translation: CASSLGAGGSGANVLTF. J is TRBJ2-6 and V is TRBV11-2, with TRBD1 matching over 7 bases. CDR1 and CDR2 (germline): SGHAT, FQNNGV. The trim removed 1 base at V and 0 bases at J, leaving 3 bases unmatched. CDR3 length equals 17 residues.

This clonotype was seen repeatedly, ten times or more. The genes are TRBV7-2 and TRBJ2-5; tentatively, D is TRBD1 (5 bases). The germline V and J ends were trimmed by 3 bases and 1 base, with 9 bases remaining between them. Germline CDR1 is SGHTA and CDR2 is FQGNSA. The CDR3 is 14 residues long. CDR3 loop: CASSLVQAQETQYF. Here the CDR3 DNA reads TGTGCCAGCAGCTTGGTACAGGCCCAAGAGACCCAGTACTTC.

The sample holds many counts of this clonotype. V gene TRBV12-3 or TRBV12-4 combines with J gene TRBJ1-2, with 7 bases matching TRBD1. The CDR3 spans 13 residues. J was trimmed by 10 bases and V by 5 bases; bases with no gene match: 10. CDR3 nucleotides: TGTGCCAGCAGTCAACAGGGGCCTGAAAACTACACCTTC. As protein: CASSQQGPENYTF.

In its sample, this clonotype was seen many times. The V gene is TRBV20-1, the J gene TRBJ2-7, with D possibly matching TRBD1 (5 bases). The CDR3 is 15 residues long. CDR1 and CDR2 from the germline V gene are DFQATT and SNEGSKA (reference sequence). Between the trimmed V and J ends, which lost 1 base and 0 bases, there was a span of 13 bases. The CDR3 DNA sequence: TGCAGTGCTAGAGGGGGCCTCACGAGCTCCTACGAGCAGTACTTC. Its translation: CSARGGLTSSYEQYF.

The chain employs TRBV6-5 and TRBJ2-3; TRBD2 matches at 12 bases. The J segment lost 7 bases and the V segment lost 0 bases, leaving 8 bases of the junction unmatched. CDR1 and CDR2 (germline): MNHEY, SVGAGI. This CDR3 region has 17 residues. CDR3 DNA: TGTGCCAGCAGTTACTCGGCCCTAGCGGGGGGGCCAAATACGCAGTATTTT. The encoded protein is CASSYSALAGGPNTQYF.

This clonotype was counted only a few times. The chain joins TRBV3-1 to TRBJ2-7, with D perhaps TRBD1 (6 bases). Germline V CDR1 and CDR2: LGHDT, YNNKEL (reference sequence). This CDR3 has 16 residues. V was cut by 0 bases and J by 0 bases, with 12 bases left in between. The CDR3 sequence is CASSQEGAVSSYEQYF. In nucleotides, the CDR3 is TGTGCCAGCAGCCAAGAGGGGGCGGTGAGCTCCTACGAGCAGTACTTC.

In the case of this clonotype: Just one base apart from a much larger clone, this may be a read error. This sequence joins TRBV7-9 and TRBJ2-2; 10 nucleotides agree with TRBD2. The CDR3 is made up of 17 amino acids. Germline CDR1 and CDR2: SEHNR and FQNEAQ (reference sequence). The CDR3 spells CASSLPLAGVNTGELLF. The CDR3 DNA follows: TGTGCCAGCAGCTTACCCCTAGCGGGGGTGAACACCGGGGAGCTGCTTTTT.